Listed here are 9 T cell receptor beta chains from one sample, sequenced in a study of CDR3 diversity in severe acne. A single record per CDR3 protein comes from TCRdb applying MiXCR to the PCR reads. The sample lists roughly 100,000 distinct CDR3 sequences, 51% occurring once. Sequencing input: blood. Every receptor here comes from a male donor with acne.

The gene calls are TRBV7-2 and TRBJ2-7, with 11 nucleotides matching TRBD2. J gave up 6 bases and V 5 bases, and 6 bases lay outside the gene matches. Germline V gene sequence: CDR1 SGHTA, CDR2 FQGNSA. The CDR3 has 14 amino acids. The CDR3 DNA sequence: TGTGCCAGCAGCGAGCAGCTAGCGGGAGGCGAGCAGTACTTC. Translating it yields CASSEQLAGGEQYF.

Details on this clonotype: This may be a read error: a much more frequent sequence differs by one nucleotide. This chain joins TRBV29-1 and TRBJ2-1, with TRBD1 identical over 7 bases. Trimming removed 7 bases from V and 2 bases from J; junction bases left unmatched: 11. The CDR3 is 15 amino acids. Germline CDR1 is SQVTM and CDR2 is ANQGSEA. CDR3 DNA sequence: TGCAGCGCCAAGACCCCGGGACAGCCCTACAATGAGCAGTTCTTC. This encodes CSAKTPGQPYNEQFF.

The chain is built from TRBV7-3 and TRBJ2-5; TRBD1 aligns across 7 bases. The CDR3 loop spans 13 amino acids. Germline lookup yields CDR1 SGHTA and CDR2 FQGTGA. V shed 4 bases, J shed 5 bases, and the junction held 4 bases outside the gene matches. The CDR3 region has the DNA TGTGCCAGCAGCTCGGACAGGCGGGAGACCCAGTACTTC. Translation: CASSSDRRETQYF.

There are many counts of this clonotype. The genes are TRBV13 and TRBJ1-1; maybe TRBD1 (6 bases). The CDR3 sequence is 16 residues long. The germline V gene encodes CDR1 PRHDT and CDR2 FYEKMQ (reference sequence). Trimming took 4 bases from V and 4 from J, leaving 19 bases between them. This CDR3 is CASSSYDRSGGTEAFF. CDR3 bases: TGTGCCAGCAGCTCGTACGACAGGTCCGGCGGCACTGAAGCTTTCTTT.

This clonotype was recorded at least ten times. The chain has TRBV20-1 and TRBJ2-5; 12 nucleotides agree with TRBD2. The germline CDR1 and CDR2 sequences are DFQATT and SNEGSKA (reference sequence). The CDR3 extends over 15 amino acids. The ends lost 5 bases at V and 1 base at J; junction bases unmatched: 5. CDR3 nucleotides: TGCAGTGCTGGGGGACTAGCGGGCCTCCAAGAGACCCAGTACTTC. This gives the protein CSAGGLAGLQETQYF.

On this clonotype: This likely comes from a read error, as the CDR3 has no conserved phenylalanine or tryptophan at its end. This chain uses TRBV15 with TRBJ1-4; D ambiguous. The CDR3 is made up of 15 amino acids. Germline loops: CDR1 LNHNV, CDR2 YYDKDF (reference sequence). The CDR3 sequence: CTTSRPPRGSEKLFI. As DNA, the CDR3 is TGTACCACCAGCAGGCCCCCACGGGGAAGCGAAAAACTGTTTATT.

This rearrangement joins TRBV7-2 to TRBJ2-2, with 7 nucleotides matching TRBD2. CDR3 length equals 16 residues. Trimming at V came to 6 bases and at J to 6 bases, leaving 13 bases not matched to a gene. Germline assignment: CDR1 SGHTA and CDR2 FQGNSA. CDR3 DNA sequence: TGTGCCAGCAGTCCCCCCGACGGACTAGGGGCCGGGGAGCTGTTTTTT. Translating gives CASSPPDGLGAGELFF. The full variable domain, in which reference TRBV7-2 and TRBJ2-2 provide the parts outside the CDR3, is GAGVSQSPSNKVTEKGKDVELRCDPISGHTALYWYRQSLGQGLEFLIYFQGNSAPDKSGLPSDRFSAERTGGSVSTLTIQRTQQEDSAVYLCASSPPDGLGAGELFFGEGSRLTVL.

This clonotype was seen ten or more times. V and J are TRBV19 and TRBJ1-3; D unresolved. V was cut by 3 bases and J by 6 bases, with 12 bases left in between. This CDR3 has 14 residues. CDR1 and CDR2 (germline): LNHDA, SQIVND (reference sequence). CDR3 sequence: CASSMSVSPNTIYF. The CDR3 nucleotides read TGTGCCAGTAGTATGTCGGTTTCCCCAAACACCATATATTTT.

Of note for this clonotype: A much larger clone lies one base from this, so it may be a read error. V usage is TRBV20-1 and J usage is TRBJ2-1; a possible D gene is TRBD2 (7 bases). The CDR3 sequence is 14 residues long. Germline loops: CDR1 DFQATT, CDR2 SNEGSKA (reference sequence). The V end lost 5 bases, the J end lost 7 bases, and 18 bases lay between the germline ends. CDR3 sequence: CSAGGGAGWNEQFF. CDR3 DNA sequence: TGCAGTGCTGGGGGGGGGGCAGGGTGGAATGAGCAGTTCTTC.